Shown below are 10 T cell receptor beta chains from a single sample sequenced in a study of cytomegalovirus exposure and HLA in healthy donors. This PCR relied on a set of 60 Vbeta primers and 13 Jbeta primers. The data were produced by immunoSEQ multiplex PCR, yet TCRdb's version contains in-frame clones alone and is incomplete. The sample contains about 96,000 clones, approximately 80% of which appear only once. Sequenced material: PBMCs. The source is a man in his thirties or forties in good health and CMV-seronegative.

The V call is TRBV18, the J call TRBJ2-2; D ambiguous. CDR1 is KGHSH and CDR2 is LQKENI in the germline V gene. With 3 bases removed from V and 4 bases from J, the gap between germline ends came to 3 bases. The CDR3 is 12 residues long. The CDR3 spells CASSPLTGELFF. In DNA form, the CDR3 reads TGTGCCAGCTCACCCCTCACCGGGGAGCTGTTTTTT.

The chain employs TRBV6-1 and TRBJ1-5; 9 bases fit TRBD1. Germline V gives CDR1 MNHNS, CDR2 SASEGT. J was trimmed by 8 bases and V by 7 bases; bases with no gene match: 12. The CDR3 runs 15 residues. CDR3: CASTSSGTGPKPQHF. In nucleotides, the CDR3 is TGTGCCAGCACCTCTTCCGGGACAGGGCCTAAGCCCCAGCATTTT.

CDR3 amino acids: CASSLKGGGLTDTQYF. CDR3 DNA sequence: TGTGCCAGCAGTTTAAAAGGGGGGGGCCTCACAGATACGCAGTATTTT. The chain uses TRBV28 and TRBJ2-3; tentative D call: TRBD2 (7 bases). From germline, CDR1 is MDHEN and CDR2 SYDVKM. The CDR3 has 16 residues. With 2 bases removed from V and 2 bases from J, the gap between germline ends came to 14 bases. The entire variable domain, with the rest obtained from reference TRBV28 and TRBJ2-3, is as follows: DVKVTQSSRYLVKRTGEKVFLECVQDMDHENMFWYRQDPGLGLRLIYFSYDVKMKEKGDIPEGYSVSREKKERFSLILESASTNQTSMYLCASSLKGGGLTDTQYFGPGTRLTVL.

V is TRBV5-4 and J is TRBJ1-1; maybe TRBD1 (5 bases). V was clipped by 7 bases and J by 3 bases, with 16 bases between them. The CDR3 runs to 14 residues. CDR1 is SGHNT and CDR2 is YYREEE in the germline V gene (reference sequence). The CDR3 coding sequence is TGTGCCAGCCTATACCAGGGTGCCTACACTGAAGCTTTCTTT. As protein: CASLYQGAYTEAFF.

The chain couples TRBV5-4 to TRBJ1-2; D gene ambiguous. Between the trimmed V and J ends, which lost 4 bases and 8 bases, there was a span of 21 bases. Germline-derived CDR1 and CDR2 are SGHNT and YYREEE (reference sequence). CDR3 length: 15 amino acids. The CDR3 region is CASSRNSGREGGYTF. As DNA, the CDR3 is TGTGCCAGCAGCCGAAATTCTGGACGGGAGGGCGGCTACACCTTC. The full variable domain, rest sourced from reference TRBV5-4 and TRBJ1-2, is ETGVTQSPTHLIKTRGQQVTLRCSSQSGHNTVSWYQQALGQGPQFIFQYYREEENGRGNFPPRFSGLQFPNYSSELNVNALELDDSALYLCASSRNSGREGGYTFGSGTRLTVV.

This sequence joins TRBV30 and TRBJ2-3; D is undetermined. The CDR3 runs 17 residues. Per the germline V gene, CDR1 is GTSNPN and CDR2 is SVGIG (reference sequence). The V end was cut by 5 bases, the J end by 0 bases, with 21 bases between. The CDR3 protein is CAWAELQASASTDTQYF. Written as DNA, the CDR3 is TGTGCCTGGGCTGAACTACAAGCTTCCGCTAGCACAGATACGCAGTATTTT.

The chain uses TRBV7-8 and TRBJ2-2; D is unresolved. Germline lookup yields CDR1 SGHVS and CDR2 FQNEAQ. V was trimmed by 10 bases and J by 5 bases, leaving 14 bases between them. The CDR3 extends over 13 amino acids. CDR3 protein: CAITPSTTGELFF. DNA of the CDR3: TGTGCCATCACTCCTTCAACGACCGGGGAGCTGTTTTTT.

The chain combines TRBV5-1 with TRBJ1-4; D perhaps matches TRBD1 (6 bases). With 1 base removed from V and 5 bases from J, the gap between germline ends came to 15 bases. Germline V gives CDR1 SGHRS, CDR2 YFSETQ. CDR3 length: 16 residues. CDR3 nucleotides: TGCGCCAGCAGCTTGATTTTTGGGGGCCGAAATGAAAAACTGTTTTTT. This codes for CASSLIFGGRNEKLFF.

This clone is a singleton in its sample. The chain has TRBV14 and TRBJ2-7; 8 nucleotides line up with TRBD1. V was clipped by 4 bases and J by 3 bases; unmatched bases: 11. Germline V gene data show CDR1 as SGHDN and CDR2 as FVKESK. The CDR3 covers 16 residues. CDR3 DNA: TGTGCCAGCAGCCCCCTCCCGGGACAGGAGAGCTACGAGCAGTACTTC. It encodes CASSPLPGQESYEQYF.

The chain uses TRBV19 and TRBJ2-3; 9 bases match TRBD2. The trim removed 6 bases at V and 5 bases at J, leaving 9 bases unmatched. The CDR3 contains 15 residues. CDR1 and CDR2 (germline): LNHDA, SQIVND (reference sequence). The CDR3 DNA reads TGTGCCAGTAGAATTAGCGGGGGCGGGGGAGATACGCAGTATTTT. Protein sequence: CASRISGGGGDTQYF. The variable domain in full, completed from reference TRBV19 and TRBJ2-3, reads DGGITQSPKYLFRKEGQNVTLSCEQNLNHDAMYWYRQDPGQGLRLIYYSQIVNDFQKGDIAEGYSVSREKKESFPLTVTSAQKNPTAFYLCASRISGGGGDTQYFGPGTRLTVL.